Listed below are T cell receptor beta chains from one sample, sequenced in a study of preoperative IRX-2 immunotherapy in early breast cancer. This table comes from immunoSEQ multiplex PCR, and its TCRdb copy is limited to in-frame clones, with some not included. The sample has roughly 27,000 clones; roughly four fifths are singletons. Sampling was done from a patient treated with IRX-2 immunotherapy. The source of these receptors is a human donor with breast cancer. The CDR3 runs from the conserved cysteine through the conserved F or W. D genes are given only for firm matches. Not all rows give a size; the values are once, few, many and, for expanded clones, a class.

-	15	TRBV11-3	-	TRBJ2-3	CASSLTGGHSDTQYF	TGTGCCAGCAGCTTAACCGGGGGGCATTCAGATACGCAGTATTTT
-	12	TRBV6-7	-	TRBJ1-4	CASTGTGEKLFF	TGTGCCAGCACAGGGACGGGGGAAAAACTGTTTTTT
-	15	TRBV6-8	-	TRBJ1-2	CASSYTRGGNYGYTF	TGTGCCAGCAGTTACACCCGCGGGGGGAACTATGGCTACACCTTC
once	13	TRBV1	-	TRBJ2-7	CASSQEGGWEQYF	TGCGCCAGCAGCCAAGAAGGGGGCTGGGAGCAGTACTTC
-	16	TRBV11-3	-	TRBJ2-3	CASSVGTHPSTDTQYF	TGTGCCAGCAGCGTAGGGACGCACCCCAGCACAGATACGCAGTATTTT
-	16	TRBV6-8	-	TRBJ1-1	CASSYSTRGVSTEAFF	TGTGCCAGCAGTTACTCTACCCGAGGAGTGAGCACTGAAGCTTTCTTT
-	12	TRBV12-5	-	TRBJ1-5	CASCSKVNPQHF	TGTGCCAGCTGTTCAAAGGTCAACCCCCAGCATTTT
-	17	TRBV19	-	TRBJ2-1	CASTSILGGGVGNEQFF	TGTGCCAGTACCTCCATCCTAGGGGGAGGGGTAGGCAATGAGCAGTTCTTC
-	13	TRBV19	TRBD1	TRBJ1-4	CASLGQNNEKLFF	TGTGCCTCCTTGGGACAGAATAATGAAAAACTGTTTTTT
once	14	TRBV6-8	TRBD2	TRBJ2-1	CASSTSGRAIREFF	TGTGCCAGCAGTACTAGCGGGAGGGCCATCAGGGAGTTCTTC
-	15	TRBV19	-	TRBJ1-3	CASNKARNSGNTIYF	TGTGCCAGTAACAAAGCCCGGAACTCTGGAAACACCATATATTTT
few	15	TRBV11-3	TRBD2	TRBJ2-3	CASRELAGARDTQYF	TGTGCCAGCAGAGAACTAGCGGGGGCGCGGGATACGCAGTATTTT
-	12	TRBV30	-	TRBJ2-1	CAWSLWISEQFF	TGTGCCTGGAGTCTTTGGATAAGTGAGCAGTTCTTC
-	14	TRBV6-8	TRBD2	TRBJ2-2	CASAGTSPTGELFF	TGTGCCAGTGCCGGGACTAGCCCCACCGGGGAGCTGTTTTTT
-	12	TRBV6-8	-	TRBJ1-1	CASSDGGREAFF	TGTGCCAGCAGTGACGGGGGCCGAGAAGCTTTCTTT
-	16	TRBV18	-	TRBJ2-1	CASSPGYASSYNEQFF	TGTGCCAGCTCACCAGGCTACGCCAGCTCCTACAATGAGCAGTTCTTC
-	13	TRBV19	TRBD1	TRBJ1-2	CASSIRAGGGYTF	TGTGCCAGTAGTATTAGGGCAGGGGGTGGCTACACCTTC
-	15	TRBV7-6	TRBD2	TRBJ2-7	CASGNERGSSYEQYF	TGTGCCAGCGGTAATGAGCGGGGGAGCTCCTACGAGCAGTACTTC
-	15	TRBV7-6	-	TRBJ2-7	CASRLKTAAGREQYF	TGTGCCAGCAGACTAAAAACCGCGGCAGGGAGGGAGCAGTACTTC
-	13	TRBV23-1	TRBD1	TRBJ2-7	CASEPGQEDLRYF	TGCGCCAGTGAACCGGGACAGGAAGATCTTAGGTACTTC
-	13	TRBV19	-	TRBJ1-1	CASSFQGNTEAFF	TGTGCCAGTAGTTTCCAGGGGAACACTGAAGCTTTCTTT
few	16	TRBV6-8	TRBD2	TRBJ2-4	CASSYSGGSNKNIQYF	TGTGCCAGCAGTTACTCGGGGGGGAGTAACAAAAACATTCAGTACTTC
-	18	TRBV15	TRBD1	TRBJ1-2	CATSRGLDRVTVNYGYTF	TGTGCCACCAGCAGAGGACTGGACAGGGTTACCGTAAACTATGGCTACACCTTC
-	16	TRBV6-8	TRBD2	TRBJ2-1	CAISGRTSGGINEQFF	TGTGCCATCAGTGGGCGGACTAGCGGGGGGATTAATGAGCAGTTCTTC
-	14	TRBV7-7	TRBD1	TRBJ1-1	CASRGQGVWTEAFF	TGTGCCAGCAGGGGACAGGGGGTATGGACTGAAGCTTTCTTT
-	14	TRBV19	-	TRBJ1-1	CASSTPTGGTEAFF	TGTGCCAGTAGTACCCCGACTGGGGGCACTGAAGCTTTCTTT
few	14	TRBV19	-	TRBJ1-5	CASSIGRRDQPQHF	TGTGCCAGTAGTATAGGCCGCAGGGATCAGCCCCAGCATTTT
-	18	TRBV1	-	TRBJ1-4	CASSQSPGARSTNEKLFF	TGCGCCAGCAGCCAATCGCCGGGAGCCCGTTCAACTAATGAAAAACTGTTTTTT
few	13	TRBV6-7	-	TRBJ1-2	CASRRTDSYGYTF	TGTGCCAGCAGACGAACAGATTCCTATGGCTACACCTTC
once	16	TRBV7-6	-	TRBJ2-1	CASSSPDSRRQGEQFF	TGTGCCAGCAGTTCCCCAGACAGCCGGAGGCAGGGAGAGCAGTTCTTC
-	15	TRBV4-1	-	TRBJ2-7	CASSQDWGDFYEQYF	TGCGCCAGCAGCCAAGATTGGGGGGATTTTTACGAGCAGTACTTC
-	13	TRBV7-2	-	TRBJ2-2	CASSIMNTGELFF	TGTGCCAGCAGCATTATGAACACCGGGGAGCTGTTTTTT
once	15	TRBV11-3	TRBD2	TRBJ2-5	CASSKGLAGEGTQYF	TGTGCCAGCAGCAAGGGACTAGCGGGAGAAGGGACCCAGTACTTC
-	15	TRBV6-8	TRBD1	TRBJ2-5	CASSYSDRGAETQYF	TGTGCCAGCAGTTACTCGGACAGGGGGGCAGAGACCCAGTACTTC
-	17	TRBV18	TRBD1	TRBJ1-5	CASSRAQSTGAYQPQHF	TGTGCCAGCTCACGGGCCCAAAGTACAGGGGCCTATCAGCCCCAGCATTTT
-	17	TRBV15	-	TRBJ1-2	CATSRDVGNRINYGYTF	TGTGCCACCAGCAGAGATGTTGGAAACAGGATTAACTATGGCTACACCTTC
few	15	TRBV6-8	-	TRBJ1-1	CASSYSNQGDTEAFF	TGTGCCAGCAGTTACTCGAACCAGGGCGACACTGAAGCTTTCTTT
-	15	TRBV28	-	TRBJ2-7	CASSRPGTRSYEQYF	TGTGCCAGCAGTCGGCCCGGGACCCGCTCCTACGAGCAGTACTTC
-	13	TRBV6-8	-	TRBJ2-1	CASRSPQGSGQFF	TGTGCCAGCAGGAGTCCCCAGGGGAGCGGGCAGTTCTTC
-	13	TRBV19	TRBD2	TRBJ2-7	CAAGGGAVNEQYF	TGTGCGGCCGGCGGGGGGGCCGTGAACGAGCAGTACTTC
-	16	TRBV11-3	TRBD1	TRBJ1-3	CASSLRMSRGVDTIYF	TGTGCCAGCAGCTTAAGGATGTCCAGGGGGGTAGACACCATATATTTT
few	14	TRBV6-8	TRBD1	TRBJ1-1	CASSYLGQGTEAFF	TGTGCCAGCAGTTACCTGGGACAGGGTACTGAAGCTTTCTTT
once	13	TRBV7-4	TRBD2	TRBJ2-7	CASSTGGANEQYF	TGTGCCAGCAGCACGGGGGGTGCGAACGAGCAGTACTTC
few	17	TRBV6-8	-	TRBJ2-3	CASIWSLGASSTDTQYF	TGTGCCAGCATTTGGAGCCTGGGGGCTAGTTCAACAGATACGCAGTATTTT
-	16	TRBV6-8	TRBD2	TRBJ2-2	CASSYLSGIASGELFF	TGTGCCAGCAGTTACTTAAGCGGGATTGCTTCCGGGGAGCTGTTTTTT
-	14	TRBV11-3	TRBD2	TRBJ2-2	CASSPSGRTGELFF	TGTGCCAGCAGTCCTAGCGGGCGAACCGGGGAGCTGTTTTTT
few	13	TRBV6-8	-	TRBJ1-1	CASSRGVDTEAFF	TGTGCCAGCTCGAGGGGGGTTGACACTGAAGCTTTCTTT
-	17	TRBV6-8	TRBD2	TRBJ2-5	CASSPTSGRRAFETQYF	TGTGCCAGCAGTCCGACTAGCGGGAGAAGGGCTTTTGAGACCCAGTACTTC
-	14	TRBV6-8	-	TRBJ1-3	CASKGGEDGNTIYF	TGTGCCAGCAAAGGGGGGGAAGACGGAAACACCATATATTTT
once	15	TRBV5-1	-	TRBJ1-4	CASSSSGTSNEKLFF	TGCGCCAGCAGCTCCTCCGGGACATCTAATGAAAAACTGTTTTTT
-	14	TRBV7-1	-	TRBJ2-7	CASSLGHRDYEQYF	TGTGCCAGCAGCTTAGGCCACAGGGACTACGAGCAGTACTTC
-	15	TRBV11-3	TRBD2	TRBJ2-5	CASSLTSSGGETQYF	TGTGCCAGCAGCTTGACCTCTAGCGGGGGGGAGACCCAGTACTTC
-	15	TRBV5-1	TRBD1	TRBJ1-1	CASSIRTGENTEAFF	TGCGCCAGCAGCATTCGGACAGGCGAGAACACTGAAGCTTTCTTT
few	14	TRBV11-3	-	TRBJ2-5	CASSFGRYQETQYF	TGTGCCAGCAGCTTTGGCAGGTACCAAGAGACCCAGTACTTC
-	12	TRBV18	TRBD1	TRBJ2-1	CASSQDRGEQFF	TGTGCCAGCTCGCAAGACAGGGGGGAGCAGTTCTTC